The clone carrying this T cell receptor (beta chain) was found many times. Primers used in a second PCR of about 7 to 12 cycles were a sample-barcoded 5' primer and a J-beta primer mix. TCRdb processed the 5' RACE reads anew with MiXCR; each CDR3 protein has one entry. The data contain roughly 900,000 distinct CDR3 sequences, 25% to 30% of them singletons. This entry belongs to a study of blood T cells in healthy people across ages. After removal of 6 bases from V and 10 bases from J, the junction contained 15 bases not matched to a gene. Germline V CDR1 and CDR2: SGHVS, FQNEAQ. The CDR3 extends over 15 amino acids.

The sample was blood. The rearrangement uses TRBV7-8 and TRBJ2-5; TRBD1 aligns across 9 bases. The receptor's source is an elderly woman in good health. Here the CDR3 DNA reads TGTGCCAGCAGTCCAGACCGGGACAGGGAAGGGAGCCAGTACTTC. Protein: CASSPDRDREGSQYF.